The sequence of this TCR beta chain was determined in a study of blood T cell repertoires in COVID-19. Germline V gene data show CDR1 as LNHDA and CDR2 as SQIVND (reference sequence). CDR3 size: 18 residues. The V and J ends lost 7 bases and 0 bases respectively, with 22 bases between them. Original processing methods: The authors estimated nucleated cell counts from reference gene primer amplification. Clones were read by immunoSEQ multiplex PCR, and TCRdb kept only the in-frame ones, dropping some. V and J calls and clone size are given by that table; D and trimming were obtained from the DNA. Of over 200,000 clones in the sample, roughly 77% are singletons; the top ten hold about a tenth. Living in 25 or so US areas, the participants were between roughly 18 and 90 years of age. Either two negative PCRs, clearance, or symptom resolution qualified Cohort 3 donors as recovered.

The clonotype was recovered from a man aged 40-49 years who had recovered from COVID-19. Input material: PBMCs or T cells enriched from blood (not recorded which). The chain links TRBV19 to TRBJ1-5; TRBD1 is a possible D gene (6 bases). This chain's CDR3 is CASTSRGPSEISNQPQHF. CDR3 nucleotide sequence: TGTGCCAGTACCAGCAGGGGCCCGTCGGAAATTAGCAATCAGCCCCAGCATTTT.